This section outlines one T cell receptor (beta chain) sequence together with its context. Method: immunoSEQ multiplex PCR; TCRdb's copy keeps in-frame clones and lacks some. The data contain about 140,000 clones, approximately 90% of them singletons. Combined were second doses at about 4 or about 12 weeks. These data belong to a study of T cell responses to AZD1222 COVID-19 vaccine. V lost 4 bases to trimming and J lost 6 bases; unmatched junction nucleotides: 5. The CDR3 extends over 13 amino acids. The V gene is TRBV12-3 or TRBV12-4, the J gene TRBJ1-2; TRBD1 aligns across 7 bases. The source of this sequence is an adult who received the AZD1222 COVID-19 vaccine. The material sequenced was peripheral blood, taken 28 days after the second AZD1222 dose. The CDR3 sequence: CASSSRDSHGYTF. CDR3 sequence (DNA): TGTGCCAGCAGTTCCCGGGACAGCCATGGCTACACCTTC.